These 8 T cell receptor beta chains share one sample of origin, sequenced in a study of untreated major depressive disorder. Their cognate antigens are unknown. Broader study findings: Compared with controls, depressed patients showed more TRBV05-01 (Vbeta 5.1) usage in CD4+ T cells.

The table came from immunoSEQ multiplex PCR; TCRdb's copy has only in-frame clones and leaves some out. The sample records 20,000 or so clones, 92% being singletons. Sequencing input: CD4+ T cells from PBMCs. The receptors stem from a woman aged 40 to 50 with major depressive disorder.

V is TRBV6-1 and J is TRBJ1-4, with D possibly TRBD1 on 5 matching bases. Trimming shortened V by 2 bases and J by 10 bases, and 17 bases separated the two germline ends. The CDR3 consists of 15 residues. Germline V gene sequence: CDR1 MNHNS, CDR2 SASEGT. The CDR3 bases are TGTGCCAGCAGTGAAATGGTTGCCTCGGGGGGAAAACTGTTTTTT. It codes for CASSEMVASGGKLFF.

The chain recombines TRBV18 with TRBJ1-2; maybe TRBD1 (5 bases). The germline CDR1 and CDR2 sequences are KGHSH and LQKENI. V was trimmed by 2 bases and J by 7 bases, leaving 8 bases between them. The CDR3 has 12 residues. CDR3 coding DNA: TGTGCCAGCTCACCAAGGGGCTCTGGCTACACCTTC. It is translated as CASSPRGSGYTF.

CDR3 amino acids: CASSLREGISGNTIYF. CDR3 DNA sequence: TGTGCCAGCAGCTTGAGGGAGGGGATCTCTGGAAACACCATATATTTT. This sequence joins TRBV9 and TRBJ1-3; D might be TRBD1 (5 bases). In germline, CDR1 is SGDLS, CDR2 YYNGEE. V shed 4 bases and J shed 0 bases, with 14 bases lying between them. The CDR3 is 16 amino acids.

V usage is TRBV5-8 and J usage is TRBJ1-1, with D possibly matching TRBD1 (5 bases). Trimming pared 2 bases from V and 0 bases from J, leaving 11 bases between. Germline-derived CDR1 and CDR2 are SGHTS and YDEGEE. This CDR3 is built from 15 residues. The CDR3 nucleotides read TGTGCCAGCAGCTTTCGGGGCGGGATGAACACTGAAGCTTTCTTT. As protein: CASSFRGGMNTEAFF. The whole variable domain, remainder taken from reference TRBV5-8 and TRBJ1-1, is EAGVTQSPTHLIKTRGQQATLRCSPISGHTSVYWYQQALGLGLQFLLWYDEGEERNRGNFPPRFSGRQFPNYSSELNVNALELEDSALYLCASSFRGGMNTEAFFGQGTRLTVV.

V gene TRBV7-8 combines with J gene TRBJ1-5, with a tentative D call TRBD1 (5 bases). Deletions cut 4 bases from V and 7 bases from J, with 14 bases between. The CDR3 has 14 residues. CDR1 SGHVS and CDR2 FQNEAQ come from the germline V gene. The CDR3 nucleotides are TGTGCCAGCAGCTCTGAACAGGTCCCCCAGCCCCAGCATTTT. Translated: CASSSEQVPQPQHF.

This CDR3 reads CASSKGRMNTEAFF. The CDR3 DNA is TGTGCCAGTTCGAAAGGGCGGATGAACACTGAAGCTTTCTTT. The rearrangement joins TRBV19 to TRBJ1-1, with D uncertain. Trimming took 8 bases from V and 0 from J, leaving 13 bases between them. The CDR3 loop spans 14 amino acids. The V gene's germline CDR1 is LNHDA and CDR2 SQIVND (reference sequence).

The V call is TRBV9, the J call TRBJ1-1, with D uncertain. This CDR3 has 12 residues. V lost 5 bases to trimming and J lost 4 bases, with 9 bases between them. Germline assignment: CDR1 SGDLS and CDR2 YYNGEE. The CDR3 nucleotides are TGTGCCAGCAGGGCCTTGGGCACTGAAGCTTTCTTT. Encoded protein: CASRALGTEAFF.

The chain couples TRBV14 to TRBJ1-1, with no clear D. The CDR3 length is 13 residues. Trimming shortened V by 0 bases and J by 8 bases, and 10 bases separated the two germline ends. Germline V CDR1 and CDR2: SGHDN, FVKESK. The CDR3 sequence is CASSQDPSLEAFF. CDR3 nucleotides: TGTGCCAGCAGCCAAGATCCGAGTTTAGAAGCTTTCTTT.